Listed below are T cell receptor beta chains from one sample, sequenced in a study of cytotoxic CD8 clonotypes in ibrutinib-treated CLL. Clones were sequenced by immunoSEQ multiplex PCR, and TCRdb holds only the in-frame ones, with some missing. The sample lists a few hundred thousand clones; roughly 74% were seen once. Specimen: PBMCs, collected after 24 months of ibrutinib treatment. The receptors were sampled from a human donor with chronic lymphocytic leukemia. The CDR3 runs from the conserved cysteine through the conserved F or W. A D gene is named only where the DNA matches it firmly. Where a row states a size, it is once, few, many or the class of an expanded clone; other rows omit it.

d_gene	v_gene	abundance	j_gene	CDR3nt	CDR3aa
NA	TRBV27	NA	TRBJ1-1	TGTGCCAGCAGTTTTCGGGGGGTCACTGAAGCTTTCTTT	CASSFRGVTEAFF
NA	TRBV7-9	few	TRBJ1-2	TGTGCCAGCAGCCCGACAGGCCCCTATGGCTACACCTTC	CASSPTGPYGYTF
TRBD1	TRBV14	few	TRBJ1-5	TGTGCCAGCAGCTGGGACAGGGACGGGCCCCAGCATTTT	CASSWDRDGPQHF
TRBD2	TRBV7-6	NA	TRBJ2-7	TGTGCCAGCAGCCCCGGGAGGGACGGCTCCTACGAGCAGTACTTC	CASSPGRDGSYEQYF
TRBD1	TRBV25-1	NA	TRBJ2-1	TGTGCCAGCAGTGACCCCGGGACAGGGGGCATAGATGAGCAGTTCTTC	CASSDPGTGGIDEQFF
NA	TRBV30	NA	TRBJ2-5	TGTGCCTGGGCCGTGGGGGAGACCCAGTACTTC	CAWAVGETQYF
NA	TRBV10-2	NA	TRBJ2-7	TGCGCCAGCAGTGATACTAGGGACACCTCCTACGAGCAGTACTTC	CASSDTRDTSYEQYF
NA	TRBV28	once	TRBJ2-7	TGTGCCAGCAAAACCAAGGGGACGGCCTACGAGCAGTACTTC	CASKTKGTAYEQYF
TRBD1	TRBV18	NA	TRBJ1-5	TGTGCCAGCTCGGGTGGACAGGGGTCGGATCAGCCCCAGCATTTT	CASSGGQGSDQPQHF
NA	TRBV19	NA	TRBJ1-5	TGTGCCAGTAGTATCGGGGCAGGGGGCAATCAGCCCCAGCATTTT	CASSIGAGGNQPQHF
NA	TRBV2	NA	TRBJ2-7	TGTGCCAGCAGCGGGAGCTCCTACGAGCAGTACTTC	CASSGSSYEQYF
TRBD1	TRBV6-4	NA	TRBJ2-4	TGTGCCAGCAGTGACTTGGACAGGGGGGCCAAAAACATTCAGTACTTC	CASSDLDRGAKNIQYF
TRBD2	TRBV5-6	NA	TRBJ2-1	TGTGCCAGCAGCTTGGTACTAGCGGGAGTCAATGAGCAGTTCTTC	CASSLVLAGVNEQFF
TRBD1	TRBV5-1	NA	TRBJ2-7	TGCGCCAGCAGCTTCGGGACAGGGTCGTACGAGCAGTACTTC	CASSFGTGSYEQYF
NA	TRBV6-5	NA	TRBJ2-7	TGTGCCAGCAGTTACTACCAAACCTACGAGCAGTACTTC	CASSYYQTYEQYF
TRBD2	TRBV28	NA	TRBJ2-1	TGTGCCAGCAGTGTCTCCGGGACTACCTTCCCCAATGAGCAGTTCTTC	CASSVSGTTFPNEQFF
NA	TRBV27	NA	TRBJ2-1	TGTGCCAGCAGTTACAGGACGGCCCCCTACAATGAGCAGTTCTTC	CASSYRTAPYNEQFF
NA	TRBV30	NA	TRBJ1-3	TGTGCCTGGAGTTTGGCAGTCGGGAACACCATATATTTT	CAWSLAVGNTIYF
TRBD2	TRBV29-1	NA	TRBJ2-3	TGCAGCGTGTCCCCTAGCGGGCTGGGGGATACGCAGTATTTT	CSVSPSGLGDTQYF
NA	TRBV2	NA	TRBJ2-2	TGTGCCAGCAGTGGCCCAGGGATCGGGGAGCTGTTTTTT	CASSGPGIGELFF
NA	TRBV7-2	NA	TRBJ2-5	TGTGCCAGCAGCTTACGGTCTCGGGGATCGGAGACCCAGTACTTC	CASSLRSRGSETQYF
NA	TRBV4-2	once	TRBJ1-1	TGTGCCAGCAGCCCCCTATGGCAGGGGCCCAAATACACTGAAGCTTTCTTT	CASSPLWQGPKYTEAFF
TRBD2	TRBV28	few	TRBJ2-7	TGTGCCAGCAGTTCGACTAGCGGGATCTACGAGCAGTACTTC	CASSSTSGIYEQYF
NA	TRBV7-9	NA	TRBJ2-1	TGTGCCAGCAGCTTAGCTATTAGCGGCAATGAGCAGTTCTTC	CASSLAISGNEQFF
TRBD2	TRBV7-9	few	TRBJ2-7	TGTGCCAGCAGCTTAGGTGGGCCAGCGGGGGAGCAGTACTTC	CASSLGGPAGEQYF
TRBD2	TRBV30	once	TRBJ2-5	TGTGCCTGGAGTTCGCGGGAGGGCCGGGGTGAGACCCAGTACTTC	CAWSSREGRGETQYF
TRBD1	TRBV10-3	NA	TRBJ2-7	TGTGCCATCAGGGCCGCCGGGACAGCCAACTCCTACGAGCAGTACTTC	CAIRAAGTANSYEQYF
NA	TRBV27	NA	TRBJ1-2	TGTGCCAGCAGCCCGGGACCGAAAATCTATGGCTACACCTTC	CASSPGPKIYGYTF
NA	TRBV21-1	NA	TRBJ2-2	TGTGCCAGCAGCGATGGAGGCCACTCGAGGGACACCGGGGAGCTGTTTTTT	CASSDGGHSRDTGELFF
NA	TRBV7-2	few	TRBJ2-7	TGTGCCAGCAGCTTAGCGGTTAGCCTCTTCTCCTACGAGCAGTACTTC	CASSLAVSLFSYEQYF
NA	TRBV5-1	NA	TRBJ2-5	TGCGCCAGCAGCCCTGGGACCCAAGAGACCCAGTACTTC	CASSPGTQETQYF
NA	TRBV7-9	NA	TRBJ1-1	TGTGCCAGCAGCTTAGCGGGATACGACGCTGAAGCTTTCTTT	CASSLAGYDAEAFF
NA	TRBV7-9	NA	TRBJ1-1	TGTGCCAGCAGTGGAGACAGAGCACAACCCATGAACACTGAAGCTTTCTTT	CASSGDRAQPMNTEAFF
NA	TRBV27	once	TRBJ2-3	TGTGCCAGCAGTTTATGGGGCGGAGCGGAAGTACATACGCAGTATTTT	CASSLWGGAEVHTQYF
NA	TRBV10-3	NA	TRBJ1-2	TGTGCCTTGACAGAGTCTACTTTCTATGGCTACACCTTC	CALTESTFYGYTF
NA	TRBV5-1	NA	TRBJ1-2	TGCGCCAGCAGCTTGGACGTAGGGTATGGCTACACCTTC	CASSLDVGYGYTF
NA	TRBV2	once	TRBJ2-1	TGTGCCAGCAGACTTTCACAGGGGGGGTCCTACAATGAGCAGTTCTTC	CASRLSQGGSYNEQFF
NA	TRBV11-3	few	TRBJ2-1	TGTGCCAGCAGCTCACCACAGGGGAGGACCTACAATGAGCAGTTCTTC	CASSSPQGRTYNEQFF
TRBD1	TRBV2	NA	TRBJ2-2	TGTGCCAGCAACAGGGGCCCCGTGGCTCACACCGGGGAGCTGTTTTTT	CASNRGPVAHTGELFF
NA	TRBV28	few	TRBJ1-5	TGTGCCAGCAGTTCCCGACACCACAATCAGCCCCAGCATTTT	CASSSRHHNQPQHF
NA	TRBV4-1	NA	TRBJ2-1	TGCGCCAGCAGCCAAGCCACGGGGTCCTACAATGAGCAGTTCTTC	CASSQATGSYNEQFF